This is a list of T cell receptor beta chains from one sample in a study of cytomegalovirus exposure and HLA in healthy donors. Generated by immunoSEQ multiplex PCR, the TCRdb table keeps only in-frame clones and is missing some. The table records 150,000 to 200,000 clones, 84% of them present only once. Sequences were obtained from PBMCs. These receptors originate from a man aged 25 to 45 in good health and CMV-seropositive. Each CDR3 is given with its conserved first and last residue. A D gene is named only where the DNA matches it firmly. Where a row states a size, it is once, few, many or the class of an expanded clone; other rows omit it.

d_call	clone_size	v_call	j_call	cdr3_nt	cdr3_aa
-	-	TRBV6-5	TRBJ2-7	TGTGCCAGCAAACGGGAGCCGGGCACCCACGAGCAGTACTTC	CASKREPGTHEQYF
-	-	TRBV5-4	TRBJ2-7	TGTGCCAGCAGCTTGGGCCGGGGATCCAATGGGGAGCAGTACTTC	CASSLGRGSNGEQYF
-	-	TRBV6-6	TRBJ2-3	TGTGCCAGCAGTTACGGGGGGGCTTACACAGATACGCAGTATTTT	CASSYGGAYTDTQYF
-	-	TRBV30	TRBJ1-5	TGTGCCTGGAGTGTATCGGGGGACGGCAATCAGCCCCAGCATTTT	CAWSVSGDGNQPQHF
TRBD1	-	TRBV5-5	TRBJ2-1	TGTGCCAGCAGCTTGGGGAGGACAGGGGGCTACAATGAGCAGTTCTTC	CASSLGRTGGYNEQFF
TRBD2	-	TRBV9	TRBJ2-3	TGTGCCAGCAGCGTAGGAGCGGGGGTCGATACGCAGTATTTT	CASSVGAGVDTQYF
-	once	TRBV4-3	TRBJ1-2	TGCGCCAGCAGCCATGCTGCAGGGTTCGGCTACACCTTC	CASSHAAGFGYTF
-	-	TRBV29-1	TRBJ1-2	TGCAGCGTTGATGCGATTCCGAGGGCCGGGTATGGCTACACCTTC	CSVDAIPRAGYGYTF
-	-	TRBV4-3	TRBJ2-7	TGCGCCAGCAGCCAAGAAAGGTCGGGCGAGCAGTACTTC	CASSQERSGEQYF
TRBD2	-	TRBV4-1	TRBJ2-1	TGCGCCAGCAGCCACCTAGCGGGGGGGTACAATGAGCAGTTCTTC	CASSHLAGGYNEQFF
TRBD1	-	TRBV7-3	TRBJ1-1	TGTGCCAGCAGCTCACAGGGGGACACTGAAGCTTTCTTT	CASSSQGDTEAFF
-	-	TRBV7-3	TRBJ2-2	TGTGCCAGCAGCTTGGGGCAGACCGACACCGGGGAGCTGTTTTTT	CASSLGQTDTGELFF
TRBD2	-	TRBV2	TRBJ2-1	TGTGCCAGCAGACTAGCGGGGGGGAGCTCCTACAATGAGCAGTTCTTC	CASRLAGGSSYNEQFF
-	-	TRBV13	TRBJ1-4	TGTGCCAGCAGCCTGGGGCTGGGGGGTGAAAAACTGTTTTTT	CASSLGLGGEKLFF
-	once	TRBV5-6	TRBJ2-1	TGTGCCAGCAGCTATGGCCTTGAGCAGTTCTTC	CASSYGLEQFF
-	-	TRBV6-1	TRBJ2-3	TGTGCCAGCAGTGCCCGACAGAGCACAGATACGCAGTATTTT	CASSARQSTDTQYF
TRBD2	-	TRBV4-1	TRBJ2-5	TGCGCCAGCAGCCAGGCCCCTAGCGGAGGTGTCCAAGAGACCCAGTACTTC	CASSQAPSGGVQETQYF
-	-	TRBV28	TRBJ2-1	TGTGCCAGCAGTTTAGGGCTAAACAATGAGCAGTTCTTC	CASSLGLNNEQFF
-	-	TRBV4-1	TRBJ2-1	TGCGCCAGCAGCCAAGTTCGTAGAGCGGGACACTACAATGAGCAGTTCTTC	CASSQVRRAGHYNEQFF
-	-	TRBV9	TRBJ1-2	TGTGCCAGCAGCGTAGCGGGGGGCGTAGGAAACTATGGCTACACCTTC	CASSVAGGVGNYGYTF
-	-	TRBV5-8	TRBJ2-2	TGTGCCAGCAGCTTGGCCGGCTATAGCCTCACCGGGGAGCTGTTTTTT	CASSLAGYSLTGELFF
-	-	TRBV6-5	TRBJ2-7	TGTGCCAGCAGTTACGCCGATGGGGGCTCGGACGAGCAGTACTTC	CASSYADGGSDEQYF
-	-	TRBV25-1	TRBJ1-1	TGTGCCAGCAGGTACGGGGTCGCGAACACTGAAGCTTTCTTT	CASRYGVANTEAFF
TRBD2	-	TRBV5-6	TRBJ2-1	TGTGCCAGCAGCTTCCAGAGTAGCGGGAGGGGCAATGAGCAGTTCTTC	CASSFQSSGRGNEQFF
TRBD1	-	TRBV2	TRBJ1-1	TGTGCCAGCAGCATTGACAGGGCGGGCACTGAAGCTTTCTTT	CASSIDRAGTEAFF
-	-	TRBV27	TRBJ2-5	TGTGCCAGCAGTTTATTACAGGGATGGGAGACCCAGTACTTC	CASSLLQGWETQYF
TRBD2	-	TRBV4-3	TRBJ2-7	TGCGCCAGCAGCCCCCGGACTAGCGGGCCCTACGAGCAGTACTTC	CASSPRTSGPYEQYF
-	once	TRBV7-9	TRBJ2-3	TGTGCCAGCAGCTTGACGACTTCCACGCAGTATTTT	CASSLTTSTQYF
-	-	TRBV5-4	TRBJ2-3	TGTGCCAGCACCAGGGGTGCGGCGGAAAGCACAGATACGCAGTATTTT	CASTRGAAESTDTQYF
-	once	TRBV5-1	TRBJ2-7	TGCGCCAGCAGCTTGGCCGGAGAAGGCGAGCAGTACTTC	CASSLAGEGEQYF
-	-	TRBV6-1	TRBJ1-3	TGTGCCAGCAGCCCGGCGGCCTCTGGAAACACCATATATTTT	CASSPAASGNTIYF
TRBD1	-	TRBV5-1	TRBJ1-4	TGCGCCAGCAGGAATCCCGGGACAGTCGGTGGCGAAAAACTGTTTTTT	CASRNPGTVGGEKLFF
-	-	TRBV2	TRBJ2-7	TGTGCCAGCAGCTGGACTAAGGAACGCAGCTACGAGCAGTACTTC	CASSWTKERSYEQYF
-	-	TRBV20-1	TRBJ1-2	TGCAGTGCCTACCCCGGGGGCTACACCTTC	CSAYPGGYTF
-	-	TRBV28	TRBJ2-3	TGTGCCAGCAGTTTTAGCGGACGGGAGTCGCGCACAGATACGCAGTATTTT	CASSFSGRESRTDTQYF
-	few	TRBV19	TRBJ1-1	TGTGCCAGTAGTATGGGCCTCAACACTGAAGCTTTCTTT	CASSMGLNTEAFF
-	-	TRBV18	TRBJ2-1	TGTGCCAGCTCACCACCTTCTCTCTCCTACAATGAGCAGTTCTTC	CASSPPSLSYNEQFF
-	-	TRBV5-6	TRBJ2-2	TGTGCCAGCAGCTTTCAACAGATCACCGGGGAGCTGTTTTTT	CASSFQQITGELFF
-	-	TRBV11-2	TRBJ2-3	TGTGCCAGCAGCTCCTTAGCGGTGGCCCCCATAGATACGCAGTATTTT	CASSSLAVAPIDTQYF
TRBD2	-	TRBV5-1	TRBJ2-1	TGCGCCAGCAGCCCGACTAGCGGGAGCTCCTACAATGAGCAGTTCTTC	CASSPTSGSSYNEQFF
TRBD1	-	TRBV28	TRBJ2-1	TGTGCCAGCAGTTTCCAGAGGCAGGACAGGGGGCTAGGTGAGCAGTTCTTC	CASSFQRQDRGLGEQFF